This T cell receptor (beta chain) was retrieved from a study of identical twins. Whole-study results and caveats: Twins' surplus sharing was weaker for beta out-of-frame sequences. Recombination models fit unrelated individuals' TCR alpha sharing but underestimated twins'.

The germline V gene has CDR1 DFQATT and CDR2 SNEGSKA (reference sequence). The CDR3 extends over 13 amino acids. V was shortened by 6 bases and J by 5 bases, with 16 bases between the two germline ends. Notes on this clonotype: Its antigen remains unknown.

TCRdb re-called the 5' RACE reads through MiXCR, storing one row per CDR3 protein. The sample carries some 440,000 distinct CDR3 sequences, around 24% recorded once. These data were also reused for a study on T cells expressing NK-cell markers. That report adds: Underlying the TCR beta repertoires were sorted CD3+CD56+NKG2C+, CD3+CD56+NKG2C- and CD3+CD56-NKG2C+ T cells. Among the eight sequenced donors, seven tested HCMV-seropositive and one tested seronegative.

This receptor was obtained from a woman aged 18-29 years in good health. Material for sequencing was CD4+ T cells sorted from blood. The chain couples TRBV20-1 to TRBJ2-5, with D unclear. This chain's CDR3 is CSATSTDLETQYF. The CDR3 nucleotides read TGCAGTGCCACCAGCACGGATCTCGAGACCCAGTACTTC.